The clone carrying this T cell receptor beta chain was seen only a few times. The CDR3 spans 17 residues. The V gene lost 1 base and the J gene lost 3 bases, with 19 bases spanning the gap. Germline V gene sequence: CDR1 SGHRS, CDR2 YFSETQ. The study ran its PCR with 60 Vbeta and 13 Jbeta primers. Produced via immunoSEQ multiplex PCR; TCRdb's table is partial and in-frame only. The sample yields approximately 160,000 clones, approximately 84% seen once. This record belongs to a study of cytomegalovirus exposure and HLA in healthy donors. This rearrangement joins TRBV5-1 to TRBJ1-2; D is possibly TRBD1 (5 bases). The source is a girl aged 5-17 years in good health and CMV-seropositive. The material sequenced was PBMCs. The DNA for the CDR3 is TGCGCCAGCAGCTTGCGGCCCGGGGGAAGGTCCGACTATGGCTACACCTTC. As protein: CASSLRPGGRSDYGYTF.